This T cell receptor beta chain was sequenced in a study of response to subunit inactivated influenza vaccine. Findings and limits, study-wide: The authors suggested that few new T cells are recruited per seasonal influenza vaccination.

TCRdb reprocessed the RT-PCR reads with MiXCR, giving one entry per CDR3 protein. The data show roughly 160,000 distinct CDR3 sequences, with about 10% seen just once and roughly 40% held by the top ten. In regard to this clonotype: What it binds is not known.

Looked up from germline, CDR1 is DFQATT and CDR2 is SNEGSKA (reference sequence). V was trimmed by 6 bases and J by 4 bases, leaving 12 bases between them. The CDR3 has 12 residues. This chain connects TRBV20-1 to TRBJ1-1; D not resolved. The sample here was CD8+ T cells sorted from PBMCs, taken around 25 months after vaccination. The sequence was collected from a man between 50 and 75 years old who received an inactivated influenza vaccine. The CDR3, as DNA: TGCAGTGCGCCGGATGGTGCCACTGAAGCTTTCTTT. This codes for CSAPDGATEAFF.